These T cell receptor beta chains were read from a single sample in a study of blood T cell repertoires in COVID-19. The method was immunoSEQ multiplex PCR; TCRdb's version includes in-frame clones alone and lacks a portion of them. The table shows about 350,000 clones, with around 91% occurring only once. The source material was peripheral blood. These receptors came from a woman between 18 and 29 years old who had recovered from COVID-19. Both conserved end residues are part of each CDR3. The D gene is left open where the match is weak. Size tells how often a clone was seen (once, few, many) or the class of an expanded clone, and some rows leave it out.

size: once; V: TRBV6-6; J: TRBJ1-3; D: NA; DNA: TGTGCCAGCAGTTACGGCAGGCACCGAGGAAACACCATATATTTT; CDR3: CASSYGRHRGNTIYF
size: once; V: TRBV5-6; J: TRBJ2-3; D: TRBD1; DNA: TGTGCCAGCAGCTTCAAACAGGGGACCACAGATACGCAGTATTTT; CDR3: CASSFKQGTTDTQYF
size: NA; V: TRBV4-3; J: TRBJ2-2; D: TRBD2; DNA: TGCGCCAGCAGCCAAGAGGAGCGGGAGGACCCATGGAACACCGGGGAGCTGTTTTTT; CDR3: CASSQEEREDPWNTGELFF
size: NA; V: TRBV25-1; J: TRBJ1-3; D: TRBD1; DNA: TGTGCCAGCAAGGACAGGGAAGAAAACACCATATATTTT; CDR3: CASKDREENTIYF
size: NA; V: TRBV30; J: TRBJ1-5; D: NA; DNA: TGTGCCTGGAGTTCTGGGGAACAGGGCAATCAGCCCCAGCATTTT; CDR3: CAWSSGEQGNQPQHF
size: NA; V: TRBV6-5; J: TRBJ2-3; D: NA; DNA: TGTGCCAGCAGCCGGGGAACCACAGATACGCAGTATTTT; CDR3: CASSRGTTDTQYF
size: NA; V: TRBV6-5; J: TRBJ1-5; D: NA; DNA: TGTGCCAGCAGGCAGGGAAATCAGCCCCAGCATTTT; CDR3: CASRQGNQPQHF
size: NA; V: TRBV6-5; J: TRBJ1-2; D: NA; DNA: TGTGCCAGCAGTTACTCGCTACGGGAGAGGGATGGCTACACCTTC; CDR3: CASSYSLRERDGYTF
size: NA; V: TRBV10-2; J: TRBJ2-3; D: TRBD1; DNA: TGCGCCAGCATCAGAGTCACAGGGGTCGATACGCAGTATTTT; CDR3: CASIRVTGVDTQYF
size: NA; V: TRBV24-1; J: TRBJ1-5; D: NA; DNA: TGTGCCACCAGTGATTTGCGCAGGCCTCTCCATAGCAATCAGCCCCAGCATTTT; CDR3: CATSDLRRPLHSNQPQHF
size: NA; V: TRBV3-1/TRBV3-2; J: TRBJ2-3; D: TRBD2; DNA: TGTGCCAGCAGCCTGTCTAGCGGAAGCACAGATACGCAGTATTTT; CDR3: CASSLSSGSTDTQYF
size: NA; V: TRBV5-1; J: TRBJ2-2; D: TRBD2; DNA: TGCGCCAGCAGCTCCGGACTAGCGGGAGACACCGGGGAGCTGTTTTTT; CDR3: CASSSGLAGDTGELFF
size: NA; V: TRBV18; J: TRBJ2-3; D: TRBD2; DNA: TGTGCCAGCTCGCGAGGAGCGGGGAGCACAGATACGCAGTATTTT; CDR3: CASSRGAGSTDTQYF
size: NA; V: TRBV2; J: TRBJ1-5; D: NA; DNA: TGTGCCAGCAGTGGGGCCCGACAGCCCCAGCATTTT; CDR3: CASSGARQPQHF
size: NA; V: TRBV7-9; J: TRBJ2-4; D: NA; DNA: TGTGCCAGCAGCTTAGCGGGACTCCTCTACTTC; CDR3: CASSLAGLLYF
size: NA; V: TRBV6-5; J: TRBJ1-2; D: NA; DNA: TGTGCCAGCAGTAGGACAGAAAACTATGGCTACACCTTC; CDR3: CASSRTENYGYTF
size: once; V: TRBV7-2; J: TRBJ1-1; D: NA; DNA: TGTGCCAGCAGCCCACGACAGGAAGCTTTCTTT; CDR3: CASSPRQEAFF
size: NA; V: TRBV7-9; J: TRBJ2-5; D: TRBD2; DNA: TGTGCCAGCAGCTCTATTAGCGGGAGGCTACAAGAGACCCAGTACTTC; CDR3: CASSSISGRLQETQYF
size: NA; V: TRBV4-1; J: TRBJ1-2; D: TRBD1; DNA: TGCGCCAGCAGCCAAGTCCCCGGACAGGCGGCGGAGGGCTACACCTTC; CDR3: CASSQVPGQAAEGYTF
size: few; V: TRBV5-4; J: TRBJ2-2; D: TRBD2; DNA: TGTGCCAGCAGCTTTTTCCCCACTAGCGGGAACACCGGGGAGCTGTTTTTT; CDR3: CASSFFPTSGNTGELFF
size: NA; V: TRBV29-1; J: TRBJ2-1; D: TRBD1; DNA: TGCAGCGTTCTTCGACAGGGGGCGTATGAGCAGTTCTTC; CDR3: CSVLRQGAYEQFF
size: NA; V: TRBV4-1; J: TRBJ2-2; D: NA; DNA: TGCGCCAGCAGCCAACTACAGGGTGCCACCGGGGAGCTGTTTTTT; CDR3: CASSQLQGATGELFF
size: NA; V: TRBV6-5; J: TRBJ1-3; D: TRBD1; DNA: TGTGCCAGCAGTTCAACCCGACAGGGTCTTGGAAACACCATATATTTT; CDR3: CASSSTRQGLGNTIYF
size: NA; V: TRBV14; J: TRBJ2-3; D: TRBD2; DNA: TGTGCCAGCAGCCAGATCCGGACTAGCGGGCTTCGGGGCACGCAGTATTTT; CDR3: CASSQIRTSGLRGTQYF
size: NA; V: TRBV15; J: TRBJ2-1; D: TRBD1; DNA: TGTGCCACCAGCAGAGATCTCCCGGGACAGGGAAGCAATGAGCAGTTCTTC; CDR3: CATSRDLPGQGSNEQFF
size: NA; V: TRBV7-9; J: TRBJ2-2; D: NA; DNA: TGTGCCAGCAGCCTGGACAGTGCCTCGAACACCGGGGAGCTGTTTTTT; CDR3: CASSLDSASNTGELFF
size: NA; V: TRBV27; J: TRBJ2-5; D: NA; DNA: TGTGCCAGCAGTTTAGTTCCCTCGGAGACCCAGTACTTC; CDR3: CASSLVPSETQYF
size: NA; V: TRBV19; J: TRBJ1-1; D: TRBD1; DNA: TGTGCCAGTAGTACCCAATGGACAGGGAGAAACACTGAAGCTTTCTTT; CDR3: CASSTQWTGRNTEAFF
size: NA; V: TRBV15; J: TRBJ1-1; D: NA; DNA: TGTGCCACCCTCTCAGACAGGTTGAACACTGAAGCTTTCTTT; CDR3: CATLSDRLNTEAFF
size: many; V: TRBV5-5; J: TRBJ1-2; D: TRBD1; DNA: TGTGCCAGCAGCCCACACAGGGGAGACTATGGCTACACCTTC; CDR3: CASSPHRGDYGYTF
size: NA; V: TRBV29-1; J: TRBJ1-1; D: TRBD1; DNA: TGCAGCCCCGAAAGGGGGCAAGTCAAGTGGACTGAAGCTTTCTTT; CDR3: CSPERGQVKWTEAFF
size: NA; V: TRBV6-5; J: TRBJ1-1; D: TRBD1; DNA: TGTGCCAGCACCCTCCGACAGGGAGCAACTGAAGCTTTCTTT; CDR3: CASTLRQGATEAFF
size: NA; V: TRBV6-2/TRBV6-3; J: TRBJ1-2; D: NA; DNA: TGTGCCAGCAGTTATTCTGCGAACTATGGCTACACCTTC; CDR3: CASSYSANYGYTF
size: NA; V: TRBV24-1; J: TRBJ2-5; D: TRBD2; DNA: TGTGCCACCAGTGATTTCGGGGGGATTGCGCGAGAGACCCAGTACTTC; CDR3: CATSDFGGIARETQYF
size: NA; V: TRBV28; J: TRBJ2-1; D: TRBD2; DNA: TGTGCCAGTTCAAGGGAGGGTTCCAATGAGCAGTTCTTC; CDR3: CASSREGSNEQFF
size: NA; V: TRBV9; J: TRBJ2-1; D: TRBD2; DNA: TGTGCCAGCAGCGTAGGCCTAGCGGGAAGTCACTACAATGAGCAGTTCTTC; CDR3: CASSVGLAGSHYNEQFF
size: once; V: TRBV4-3; J: TRBJ2-3; D: NA; DNA: TGCGCCAGCAGCCAAGATGGCCCGGGAGATACGCAGTATTTT; CDR3: CASSQDGPGDTQYF
size: NA; V: TRBV5-4; J: TRBJ2-5; D: NA; DNA: TGTGCCAGCAGCCCCGAGGGGCAGGGGGAGACCCAGTACTTC; CDR3: CASSPEGQGETQYF
size: NA; V: TRBV6-5; J: TRBJ1-1; D: NA; DNA: TGTGCCAGCAGTCCCGTTGGGGCCTCAAATGAAGCTTTCTTT; CDR3: CASSPVGASNEAFF
size: NA; V: TRBV19; J: TRBJ1-1; D: TRBD1; DNA: TGTGCCAGTAGTATAGGGACAGGGGGCTTTGAAGCTTTCTTT; CDR3: CASSIGTGGFEAFF
size: once; V: TRBV27; J: TRBJ2-1; D: TRBD2; DNA: TGTGCCAGCAGTCCCCTGGCTAGCGGGAGATCTCAGGAGCAGTTCTTC; CDR3: CASSPLASGRSQEQFF
size: NA; V: TRBV10-3; J: TRBJ2-4; D: NA; DNA: TGTGCCATCAGTGAGGAGAAAAACATTCAGTACTTC; CDR3: CAISEEKNIQYF
size: NA; V: TRBV2; J: TRBJ2-4; D: NA; DNA: TGTGCCAGCAGAATGACAGGATCGAAGGTCAAAAACATTCAGTACTTC; CDR3: CASRMTGSKVKNIQYF
size: NA; V: TRBV11-2; J: TRBJ1-2; D: NA; DNA: TGTGCCAGCAGCTTAGATTCAGGGGAACTGGATTATCTCTATGGCTACACCTTC; CDR3: CASSLDSGELDYLYGYTF
size: NA; V: TRBV7-9; J: TRBJ1-2; D: NA; DNA: TGTGCCAGCAGCCCAGTCTTGATAGGCTCTCCTTCGGGCTATGGCTACACCTTC; CDR3: CASSPVLIGSPSGYGYTF
size: NA; V: TRBV9; J: TRBJ1-2; D: NA; DNA: TGTGCCAGCAGCGCCGACAGCTACTATGGCTACACCTTC; CDR3: CASSADSYYGYTF
size: NA; V: TRBV6-5; J: TRBJ2-4; D: TRBD1; DNA: TGTGCCAGCAGTCCTACCCAGGGGGCGGACATTCAGTACTTC; CDR3: CASSPTQGADIQYF
size: NA; V: TRBV4-3; J: TRBJ1-4; D: NA; DNA: TGCGCCAGCAGCCAAGATTTACGGGGAGGTGAAAAACTGTTTTTT; CDR3: CASSQDLRGGEKLFF
size: NA; V: TRBV12-3/TRBV12-4; J: TRBJ1-5; D: NA; DNA: TGTGCCAGCAGTTTAAGGGGCCATCAGCCCCAGCATTTT; CDR3: CASSLRGHQPQHF
size: NA; V: TRBV7-9; J: TRBJ2-1; D: TRBD1; DNA: TGTGCCAGCAGCACCCGGGACAGACACTACAATGAGCAGTTCTTC; CDR3: CASSTRDRHYNEQFF
size: NA; V: TRBV19; J: TRBJ2-2; D: NA; DNA: TGTGCCAGTAGTACCCCGAGGCTTAGAAACACCGGGGAGCTGTTTTTT; CDR3: CASSTPRLRNTGELFF
size: NA; V: TRBV18; J: TRBJ1-1; D: NA; DNA: TGTGCCAGCTCACCTCAGCGGAACACTGAAGCTTTCTTT; CDR3: CASSPQRNTEAFF
size: NA; V: TRBV10-1; J: TRBJ2-3; D: TRBD1; DNA: TGCGCCAGCAGTGATACGACAGGGGCCACAGATACGCAGTATTTT; CDR3: CASSDTTGATDTQYF
size: NA; V: TRBV4-3; J: TRBJ1-6; D: NA; DNA: TGCGCCAGCAGCCAAGACGGGAGCTCCTATAATTCACCCCTCCACTTT; CDR3: CASSQDGSSYNSPLHF
size: NA; V: TRBV5-6; J: TRBJ2-2; D: TRBD1; DNA: TGTGCCAGCAGCTATACAGGGGCCGGGGAGCTGTTTTTT; CDR3: CASSYTGAGELFF